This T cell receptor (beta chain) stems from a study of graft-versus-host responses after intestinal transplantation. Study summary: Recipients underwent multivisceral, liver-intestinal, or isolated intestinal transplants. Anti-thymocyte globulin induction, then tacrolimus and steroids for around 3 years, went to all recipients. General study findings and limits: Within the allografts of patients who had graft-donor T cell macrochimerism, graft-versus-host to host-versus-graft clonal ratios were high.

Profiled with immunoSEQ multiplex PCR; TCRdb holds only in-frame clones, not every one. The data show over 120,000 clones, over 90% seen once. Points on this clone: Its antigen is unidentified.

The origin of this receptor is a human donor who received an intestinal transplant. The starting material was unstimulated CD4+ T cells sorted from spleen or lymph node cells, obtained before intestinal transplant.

CDR3 nucleotide sequence: TGCAGCGGGGGACCTTCAGATACGCAGTATTTT. Its protein is CSGGPSDTQYF. V gene TRBV29-1 combines with J gene TRBJ2-3; D might be TRBD1 or TRBD2, each matching 5 bases. The CDR3 is 11 residues long. With 7 bases removed from V and 4 bases from J, the gap between germline ends came to 9 bases. Germline lookup yields CDR1 SQVTM and CDR2 ANQGSEA.